The clone carrying this TCR beta chain has a count of ten or more. Its matching antigen is unknown. MiXCR reprocessed the PCR reads for TCRdb. Of about 85,000 clones in the sample, around 7.8% were seen once. This sample is part of a study of metastatic and nonmetastatic thyroid tumors. Notes on the study in general: Compared with benign nodules, malignant thyroid tumors were reported to have significantly higher TCR beta diversity in both blood and tumor.

Each patient came to thyroid surgery without any prior treatment (of any kind). The sequence derives from a female donor with papillary thyroid cancer or a benign thyroid nodule (not recorded which). Some clones in this sample may be carry-over from other donors' samples. The sequenced sample consisted of blood.

This chain's CDR3 is CASSGPSGRSTSTDTQYF. In DNA, the CDR3 is TGCGCCAGCAGTGGGCCCTCAGGACGGAGTACTAGCACAGATACGCAGTATTTT. This chain connects TRBV10-1 to TRBJ2-3; D remains ambiguous. Germline V CDR1 and CDR2: WNHNN, SYGVQD (reference sequence). Trimming removed 4 bases from V and 0 bases from J, with 20 bases in between. The length of the CDR3 is 18 residues.